Listed below are T cell receptor beta chains from one sample, sequenced in a study of graft-versus-host responses after intestinal transplantation. These receptors' targets are unknown. Repertoires were generated with immunoSEQ multiplex PCR, while TCRdb's copy carries only in-frame clones and drops some. The top ten clones hold approximately 0.32% of a sample with tens of thousands of clones, around 93% of them seen once. The source was unstimulated CD4+ T cells sorted from spleen or lymph node cells, collected before transplant. The origin of the receptors is a human donor who was the organ donor for an intestinal transplant. Both conserved end residues are part of each CDR3. D genes are given only for firm matches. Clone size appears in some rows only: once, few, many, or a class for an expanded clone.

. TRBJ2-1 TRBD2 TRBV28 TGTGCCAGCAGTTTAATGGCTAGCGGGTTTAGGGACAATGAGCAGTTCTTC CASSLMASGFRDNEQFF
. TRBJ2-5 . TRBV7-2 TGTGCCAGCAGCTTATCCCGACTGGCTCAGACCCAGTACTTC CASSLSRLAQTQYF
. TRBJ2-7 TRBD2 TRBV5-1 TGCGCCAGCAGCTTGGGTCCAGCGGGGTTGTACGAGCAGTACTTC CASSLGPAGLYEQYF
. TRBJ2-1 . TRBV10-3 TGTGCCATCAGTGGGCGCGAGACTACCGAGCAGTTCTTC CAISGRETTEQFF
. TRBJ2-3 TRBD1 TRBV27 TGTGCCAGCAGTTTATCCCAACAGGGGCGCACAGATACGCAGTATTTT CASSLSQQGRTDTQYF
once TRBJ1-2 . TRBV10-2 TGCGCCAGCAGTGATTCCCGCGGGGGGTCCTATGGCTACACCTTC CASSDSRGGSYGYTF
. TRBJ2-3 . TRBV19 TGTGCCAGTAGTACTAGCACAGATACGCAGTATTTT CASSTSTDTQYF
. TRBJ1-5 . TRBV6-1 TGTGCCAGCAGTTTTAGTCAGCCCCAGCATTTT CASSFSQPQHF
. TRBJ2-5 . TRBV7-2 TGTGCCAGCACCGAGGGAATACTAGAGACCCAGTACTTC CASTEGILETQYF
. TRBJ2-1 TRBD2 TRBV7-3 TGTGCCAGCAGCTTAACGGGAGGACTAGCGGAGTGGGTCTTC CASSLTGGLAEWVF
. TRBJ1-3 TRBD1 TRBV9 TGTGCCAGCAGCGCCGACAGGGCTCCCTCTGGAAACACCATATATTTT CASSADRAPSGNTIYF
once TRBJ2-5 TRBD1 TRBV29-1 TGCAGCGTGATACAGGGGGCCGAGACCCAGTACTTC CSVIQGAETQYF
. TRBJ2-5 TRBD1 TRBV6-6 TGTGCCAGCAGTTCCGGACAGGGCCTGCGGGGAGAGACCCAGTACTTC CASSSGQGLRGETQYF
. TRBJ1-5 . TRBV6-1 TGTGCCAGCAGTGCCCTAGCTGTGAGCAATCAGCCCCAGCATTTT CASSALAVSNQPQHF
. TRBJ1-5 . TRBV30 TGTGCCTGGAGTAGCCCCTGGCAGCCCCAGCATTTT CAWSSPWQPQHF
. TRBJ1-1 . TRBV19 TGTGCCAGTAGTATGTCTCTCGGGGTCCGTTCCACTGAAGCTTTCTTT CASSMSLGVRSTEAFF
. TRBJ2-5 TRBD2 TRBV7-3 TGTGCCAGCAGCTCGCTAGCGGGGGCTCAAGAGACCCAGTACTTC CASSSLAGAQETQYF
few TRBJ1-2 TRBD1 TRBV30 TGTGCCTGGCTACTGACAGGGACGTATGGCTACACCTTC CAWLLTGTYGYTF
. TRBJ2-2 . TRBV30 TGTGCCTGGAGTTGGGCCGCTACAACCGGGGAGCTGTTTTTT CAWSWAATTGELFF
. TRBJ1-2 . TRBV28 TGTGCCAGCAGTCTTCACGAGAACTATGGCTACACCTTC CASSLHENYGYTF
. TRBJ2-1 . TRBV29-1 TGCAGCGTCTCCAGGGGAGCGGGGAGCCACAATGAGCAGTTCTTC CSVSRGAGSHNEQFF
once TRBJ2-2 TRBD1 TRBV5-1 TGCGCCAGCAGCTTGTCGGGACAGGGGGTTTCCGGGGAGCTGTTTTTT CASSLSGQGVSGELFF
. TRBJ1-2 . TRBV28 TGTGCCAGCTCCACACCGGGACAAGCTCATTATGGCTACACCTTC CASSTPGQAHYGYTF
. TRBJ1-1 . TRBV27 TGTGCCAGCAGCCCGACCCCCCGGGGTACTGAAGCTTTCTTT CASSPTPRGTEAFF
. TRBJ2-7 TRBD2 TRBV12-5 TGTGCTAGTGGTTTGGCTTCAGCGGGAATCTCCTACGAGCAGTACTTC CASGLASAGISYEQYF
. TRBJ1-2 . TRBV19 TGTGCCAGTAGTCGAACAGGCCCAAACTATGGCTACACCTTC CASSRTGPNYGYTF
. TRBJ2-1 TRBD2 TRBV4-2 TGTGCCAGCAGCCCCCGACATCTAGCGGGCTCCTACAATGAGCAGTTCTTC CASSPRHLAGSYNEQFF